Below are 20 T cell receptor beta chains sequenced from a single sample in a study of human T cells and chemical hapten exposure. MiXCR was run by TCRdb on the RACE reads, yielding one entry per CDR3 protein. Here the sample spans some 88,000 distinct CDR3 sequences, approximately 10% being singletons. Time point given: patch test 2, 6 weeks after DPC sensitization. Treatment specified: therapeutic diphenylcyclopropenone sensitization with weekly scalp DPC. The input for sequencing was whole blood, taken in connection with sensitization to the hapten diphenylcyclopropenone (DPC). These receptor sequences come from a middle-aged man with alopecia areata. Some clones in this sample may be carry-over from other donors' samples.

This clonotype was found a few times. The chain is built from TRBV19 and TRBJ1-5, with TRBD1 identical over 7 bases. The V segment lost 4 bases and the J segment 6 bases; nucleotides outside the gene matches: 6. Germline V CDR1 and CDR2: LNHDA, SQIVND (reference sequence). This CDR3 has 14 amino acids. DNA for the CDR3: TGTGCCAGTAGTACAGGGGGGGGAAGTCAGCCCCAGCATTTT. Its translation: CASSTGGGSQPQHF.

The rearrangement joins TRBV20-1 to TRBJ2-5; TRBD1 agrees at 10 bases. The germline CDR1 and CDR2 sequences are DFQATT and SNEGSKA (reference sequence). The CDR3 has 15 amino acids. Trimming at V came to 7 bases and at J to 5 bases, leaving 13 bases not matched to a gene. CDR3 loop: CSVLKTGGAVETQYF. CDR3 nucleotide sequence: TGCAGTGTTCTCAAGACAGGGGGCGCGGTGGAGACCCAGTACTTC.

The chain recombines TRBV3-1 with TRBJ2-1; D is unresolved. Germline V gene data show CDR1 as LGHDT and CDR2 as YNNKEL (reference sequence). V was pared by 1 base and J by 2 bases, with 9 bases between. The CDR3 totals 15 residues. The CDR3 DNA is TGTGCCAGCAGCCAAGTTGTGGGAACCTACAATGAGCAGTTCTTC. Translation: CASSQVVGTYNEQFF.

The chain is built from TRBV12-3 or TRBV12-4 and TRBJ2-3; 9 bases map to TRBD1. J lost 1 base, V lost 5 bases, and 4 bases had no gene match. The CDR3 runs 15 residues. Here the CDR3 DNA reads TGTGCCAGCAGTATGGACAGGGGTGGCACAGATACGCAGTATTTT. Translating it yields CASSMDRGGTDTQYF.

This clonotype was seen only a few times. V usage is TRBV27 and J usage is TRBJ2-7, with D tentatively TRBD1 (5 bases). CDR1 MNHEY and CDR2 SMNVEV come from the germline V gene (reference sequence). The ends were cut back, 3 bases at V and 5 bases at J, with 17 bases in the middle. The CDR3 extends over 15 amino acids. The DNA of the CDR3 is TGTGCCAGCAGTTTTCTCCAAAGGGGCAGGGACGAGCAGTACTTC. This gives the protein CASSFLQRGRDEQYF.

V gene TRBV6-2 or TRBV6-3 combines with J gene TRBJ1-6, with D hard to call. The CDR3 loop spans 13 amino acids. Trimming removed 5 bases from V and 7 bases from J, with 9 bases in between. Germline CDR1 MNHEY, CDR2 SVGEGT. This CDR3 reads CASSVKPNSPLHF. In DNA form, the CDR3 reads TGTGCCAGCAGTGTTAAACCGAATTCACCCCTCCACTTT.

This rearrangement joins TRBV27 to TRBJ2-6; D is uncertain. Germline loops: CDR1 MNHEY, CDR2 SMNVEV (reference sequence). The CDR3 extends over 14 amino acids. Trimming cost V 6 bases and J 0 bases, with 6 bases left between them. CDR3 loop: CASRHGSGANVLTF. CDR3 DNA: TGTGCCAGCAGGCATGGCTCTGGGGCCAACGTCCTGACTTTC.

This chain links TRBV29-1 with TRBJ1-5; the D is unclear. Germline V gene sequence: CDR1 SQVTM, CDR2 ANQGSEA. The CDR3 sequence is 13 residues long. The V end was cut by 5 bases, the J end by 2 bases, with 10 bases between. CDR3 sequence (DNA): TGCAGCGTTACTACCGGACGCAATCAGCCCCAGCATTTT. Protein sequence: CSVTTGRNQPQHF.

This clonotype was found a few times. The chain's CDR3 is CAWDGDSQETQYF. DNA for the CDR3: TGTGCCTGGGATGGGGACAGTCAAGAGACCCAGTACTTC. V is TRBV30 and J is TRBJ2-5, with 7 bases aligning to TRBD1. CDR3 size: 13 residues. The trim removed 5 bases at V and 2 bases at J, leaving 5 bases unmatched. Germline loops: CDR1 GTSNPN, CDR2 SVGIG (reference sequence).

This clonotype came up many times. The chain uses TRBV2 and TRBJ2-4; TRBD2 matches at 10 bases. V gave up 0 bases and J gave up 4 bases; unmatched junction bases: 3. In germline, CDR1 is SNHLY, CDR2 FYNNEI. The CDR3 loop spans 16 amino acids. The CDR3 loop is CASSEAASGSKNIQYF. In nucleotides, the CDR3 is TGTGCCAGCAGTGAAGCGGCTAGCGGGAGTAAAAACATTCAGTACTTC.

The V call is TRBV7-2, the J call TRBJ2-3, with 9 bases identical to TRBD2. The CDR3 is 16 amino acids. V was clipped by 0 bases and J by 7 bases; unmatched bases: 8. Germline V lookup: CDR1 SGHTA, CDR2 FQGNSA. Written as DNA, the CDR3 is TGTGCCAGCAGCTTAGCGGGCGGGAGGGCCGAAAATACGCAGTATTTT. Translating it yields CASSLAGGRAENTQYF.

This clonotype was recorded at least ten times. This chain connects TRBV29-1 to TRBJ1-2, with 10 nucleotides matching TRBD1. V lost 6 bases, J lost 8 bases, and 3 bases stayed unmatched. CDR1 is SQVTM, CDR2 ANQGSEA, per germline. The CDR3 has 11 amino acids. The CDR3 DNA is TGCAGCGTGGACAGGGGGACAGGCTACACCTTC. Protein: CSVDRGTGYTF.

CDR3: CASSRLDYGYTF. Here the CDR3 DNA reads TGTGCCAGCAGCCGTCTTGACTATGGCTACACCTTC. J is TRBJ1-2 and V is TRBV7-2; D gene uncertain. Germline V gene sequence: CDR1 SGHTA, CDR2 FQGNSA. This CDR3 spans 12 amino acids. The V end lost 5 bases, the J end lost 3 bases, and 7 bases lay between the germline ends.

This clonotype showed up just a few times. The chain recombines TRBV10-3 with TRBJ2-2; D is undetermined. This CDR3 has 14 amino acids. Germline V lookup: CDR1 ENHRY, CDR2 SYGVKD. V was cut by 4 bases and J by 2 bases, with 8 bases left in between. For the CDR3, the DNA is TGTGCCATCAGTGTAACCGATAACACCGGGGAGCTGTTTTTT. Residues: CAISVTDNTGELFF.

This clonotype was recorded at least ten times. The chain is built from TRBV6-2 or TRBV6-3 and TRBJ2-7, with TRBD2 as a possible D gene (6 bases). V was trimmed by 7 bases and J by 5 bases, leaving 30 bases between them. There are 18 residues in the CDR3. Germline lookup yields CDR1 MNHEY and CDR2 SVGEGT. The CDR3 DNA is TGTGCCAGCAAGTTTGGTCGACTAGTCCCGGGTCCTCGGGACGAGCAGTACTTC. Translation gives CASKFGRLVPGPRDEQYF.

The V call is TRBV3-1, the J call TRBJ2-7; 8 positions agree with TRBD2. V was pared by 0 bases and J by 6 bases, with 10 bases of the junction left unmatched. CDR3 size: 16 residues. CDR1 is LGHDT and CDR2 is YNNKEL in the germline V gene (reference sequence). The CDR3 protein is CASSQDGGGLVPEQYF. CDR3 DNA sequence: TGTGCCAGCAGCCAAGATGGAGGGGGACTAGTTCCCGAGCAGTACTTC.

This clonotype has at least ten counts. The chain combines TRBV12-3 or TRBV12-4 with TRBJ2-2; D may be TRBD2 (5 bases). V was pared by 6 bases and J by 2 bases, with 10 bases between. This CDR3 has 14 residues. CDR3 residues: CASRLRGNTGELFF. The CDR3 DNA is TGTGCCAGCAGGCTCCGGGGTAACACCGGGGAGCTGTTTTTT.

There are a few counts of this clonotype. The chain employs TRBV2 and TRBJ2-3, with D perhaps matching TRBD1 or TRBD2 (5 bases each). From germline, CDR1 is SNHLY and CDR2 FYNNEI. The CDR3 consists of 15 residues. V lost 6 bases and J 3 bases, leaving 16 bases between the germline ends. CDR3 region: CASRARGWMTDTQYF. The CDR3 DNA is TGTGCCAGCAGGGCTCGGGGCTGGATGACAGATACGCAGTATTTT.

This clonotype came up a few times. The chain joins TRBV2 to TRBJ1-4, with 9 bases matching TRBD1. Trimming cost V 4 bases and J 8 bases; bases outside gene matches: 2. This CDR3 comprises 13 residues. Germline assignment: CDR1 SNHLY and CDR2 FYNNEI. DNA for the CDR3: TGTGCCAGCAGTGGTGGGACAGGGGAAAAACTGTTTTTT. Translated, it gives CASSGGTGEKLFF.

The V call is TRBV25-1, the J call TRBJ1-4, with unresolved D. The CDR3 spans 17 residues. V was pared by 3 bases and J by 3 bases, with 17 bases between. Germline V gene sequence: CDR1 MGHDK, CDR2 SYGVNS. CDR3 region: CASSDSRKEIPNEKLFF. CDR3 sequence (DNA): TGTGCCAGCAGTGACTCCCGAAAGGAGATCCCTAATGAAAAACTGTTTTTT.